This TCR beta chain was recovered during a study of blood T cell repertoires in COVID-19. This CDR3 contains 14 residues. Unmatched junction bases numbered 4, after V lost 5 bases and J lost 4 bases. CDR1 and CDR2 from the germline V gene are SNHLY and FYNNEI. Per the original data handling: Reference gene primers were amplified, and this amplification served to estimate nucleated cell counts. Repertoires were generated with immunoSEQ multiplex PCR, while TCRdb's copy carries only in-frame clones and drops some. D and trimming were read from the DNA, whereas the V and J calls and clone size are those reported in that table. The sample comprises under 200,000 clones, approximately 88% of which are singletons, and about a tenth rests with the top ten.

The sample consisted of peripheral blood. This TCR was recovered from an elderly woman with active or convalescent COVID-19. This chain links TRBV2 with TRBJ2-3, with TRBD1 identical over 9 bases. The CDR3 nucleotides read TGTGCCAGCAGTCCGGACAGGGGTGCAGATACGCAGTATTTT. This codes for CASSPDRGADTQYF.